A selection of T cell receptor beta chains follows, all from one sample in a study of blood T cell repertoires in COVID-19. TCRdb keeps only in-frame clones here, not all; method: immunoSEQ multiplex PCR. The data contain roughly 130,000 clones, around 84% of them singletons. Input material: PBMCs or T cells enriched from blood (not recorded which). All receptors come from a woman younger than 45 who had recovered from COVID-19. Both conserved end residues are part of each CDR3. Fields, in order: J gene, D gene, clone size, V gene, CDR3 DNA, CDR3 protein. The D gene is left open where the match is weak. Clone size is stated in some rows and not others, as once, few, many or a class when expanded.

TRBJ2-7	TRBD2	few	TRBV7-8	TGTGCCAGCTTTCAGAGGCTAGCGGGAGCTGGCGAGCAGTACTTC	CASFQRLAGAGEQYF
TRBJ2-7	NA	once	TRBV12-3/TRBV12-4	TGTGCCAGCAGCCCCCCAGGATACTACGAGCAGTACTTC	CASSPPGYYEQYF
TRBJ2-5	NA	NA	TRBV28	TGTGCCAGCAGTCCTCCTCTGGGGTCGGGGGAAGAGACCCAGTACTTC	CASSPPLGSGEETQYF
TRBJ2-7	TRBD1	NA	TRBV27	TGTGCCAGCAGTGCGGGACAGGGGGCGTTTGAGCAGTACTTC	CASSAGQGAFEQYF
TRBJ2-5	TRBD2	NA	TRBV7-8	TGTGCCAGCAGCTATCGACTAGCGGGAGCTTTAACAGAGACCCAGTACTTC	CASSYRLAGALTETQYF
TRBJ1-2	TRBD1	few	TRBV13	TGTGCCAGCAGCTTAGAAAGTTTGGGGACAGGTGATGGCTACACCTTC	CASSLESLGTGDGYTF
TRBJ2-5	NA	NA	TRBV7-2	TGTGCCAGCAGCTTAGTTTCGGAGACCCAGTACTTC	CASSLVSETQYF
TRBJ2-1	NA	NA	TRBV19	TGTGCCAGTACCCATATAATACGGGGCGGGGGCTATGAGCAGTTCTTC	CASTHIIRGGGYEQFF
TRBJ1-2	NA	NA	TRBV19	TGTGCCAGTAGTATACGCGGCGGGGGCTACACCTTC	CASSIRGGGYTF
TRBJ2-7	TRBD1	NA	TRBV7-9	TGTGCCAGCAGCGCACGACCGGGACAGGACTACGAGCAGTACTTC	CASSARPGQDYEQYF
TRBJ1-1	TRBD1	NA	TRBV2	TGTGCCAGCCAAACCCGGACAGGGAACACTGAAGCTTTCTTT	CASQTRTGNTEAFF
TRBJ2-3	TRBD2	few	TRBV7-2	TGTGCCAGCAGAACCAGTCCTCTAGCGGGAGGAGACACAGATACGCAGTATTTT	CASRTSPLAGGDTDTQYF
TRBJ2-2	TRBD2	NA	TRBV28	TGTGCCAGCAACCGTGAGCGGGAGTCGGGCACCGGGGAGCTGTTTTTT	CASNRERESGTGELFF
TRBJ1-2	TRBD1	NA	TRBV3-1/TRBV3-2	TGTGCCAGCAGCCAGACAGGGGACTATGGCTACACCTTC	CASSQTGDYGYTF
TRBJ1-5	NA	NA	TRBV6-2/TRBV6-3	TGTGCCAGCAGTTACTCGACGAGCCCCAGGGCCCAGCATTTT	CASSYSTSPRAQHF
TRBJ2-1	NA	few	TRBV10-3	TGTGCCATCAGTGAACGGCTAGCGCGGAGTGAGCAGTTCTTC	CAISERLARSEQFF
TRBJ1-1	TRBD1	NA	TRBV18	TGTGCCAGCTGCAGGGATACAGGGGCCTACACTGAAGCTTTCTTT	CASCRDTGAYTEAFF
TRBJ2-1	NA	NA	TRBV11-3	TGTGCCAGCAGCCCAGGGGTCACGCACAATGAGCAGTTCTTC	CASSPGVTHNEQFF